The 3 T cell receptor beta chains in this list originate from one sample, sequenced in a study of T-cell reconstitution after alpha-beta-depleted transplantation in children. Preparation of the TCRbeta library used unique molecular identifiers. TCRdb reanalysed the PCR reads using MiXCR and keeps one entry per CDR3 protein. The sample includes about 130,000 distinct CDR3 sequences, 9.7% of them seen just once. Sequenced here: PBMCs, mostly from graft donor cells, sampled 180 days after TCRalphabeta/CD19-depleted stem cell transplant. These receptors were taken from a girl under two years old who had a stem cell transplant for combined immunodeficiency, so the T cells may come from the graft donor.

The J gene is TRBJ1-5, the V gene TRBV6-1; D unresolved. The V gene's germline CDR1 is MNHNS and CDR2 SASEGT. Trimming took off 6 bases at V and 1 base at J, with 16 bases between the two ends. The CDR3 runs 16 residues. CDR3 nucleotides: TGTGCCAGCAGCCAATCAGGACGCCTGAGCAATCAGCCCCAGCATTTT. Translation: CASSQSGRLSNQPQHF.

This rearrangement joins TRBV12-3 or TRBV12-4 to TRBJ2-7; D remains unclear. The CDR3 runs 13 residues. Trimming left V 5 bases short and J 0 bases short, with 8 bases between. The CDR3 reads CASSPSASYEQYF. Written as DNA, the CDR3 is TGTGCCAGCAGTCCCTCAGCCTCCTACGAGCAGTACTTC.

This clonotype has only a few counts. V gene TRBV12-3 or TRBV12-4 combines with J gene TRBJ2-5; 10 bases line up with TRBD1. The V segment lost 6 bases and the J segment 3 bases; nucleotides outside the gene matches: 7. This CDR3 has 15 residues. CDR3 DNA: TGTGCCAGCAGCTCGGGGGACAGGGGAGAAGAGACCCAGTACTTC. This codes for CASSSGDRGEETQYF.